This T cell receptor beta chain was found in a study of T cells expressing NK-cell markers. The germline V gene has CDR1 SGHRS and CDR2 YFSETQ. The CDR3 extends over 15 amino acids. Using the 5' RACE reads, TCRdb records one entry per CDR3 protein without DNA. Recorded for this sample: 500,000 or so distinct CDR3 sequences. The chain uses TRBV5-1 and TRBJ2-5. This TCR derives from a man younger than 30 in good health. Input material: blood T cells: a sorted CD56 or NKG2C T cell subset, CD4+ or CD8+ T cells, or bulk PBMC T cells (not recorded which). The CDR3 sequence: CASSFGNTPQETQYF. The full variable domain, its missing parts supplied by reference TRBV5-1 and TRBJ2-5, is KAGVTQTPRYLIKTRGQQVTLSCSPISGHRSVSWYQQTPGQGLQFLFEYFSETQRNKGNFPGRFSGRQFSNSRSEMNVSTLELGDSALYLCASSFGNTPQETQYFGPGTRLLVL.